This is a list of T cell receptor beta chains from one sample in a study of T cells in Graves' hyperthyroidism and ophthalmopathy. TCRdb re-analysed the multiplex PCR reads in MiXCR, keeping a single row per CDR3 protein. The repertoire holds a few hundred thousand distinct CDR3 sequences, under 25% seen once, with 50% to 65% in the top ten. The source material was blood. Source of these receptors: a woman aged 45-60 years with Graves' hyperthyroidism. CDR3s include the opening cysteine and the closing phenylalanine or tryptophan. D genes are given only for firm matches. Size is omitted from some rows. Given values are once, few, many or a class for expanded clones.

abundance	v_gene	j_gene	d_gene	CDR3aa	CDR3nt
.	TRBV7-9	TRBJ2-3	.	CASSLIGRGSTDTQYF	TGTGCCAGCAGCTTAATCGGGCGGGGAAGCACAGATACGCAGTATTTT
many	TRBV20-1	TRBJ2-3	.	CSARDPGRPNTDTQYF	TGCAGTGCTAGAGACCCAGGGAGGCCGAACACAGATACGCAGTATTTT
.	TRBV4-1	TRBJ1-5	.	CASSQTWGHQPQHF	TGCGCCAGCAGCCAGACCTGGGGCCATCAGCCCCAGCATTTT
.	TRBV28	TRBJ1-1	.	CASRETGPRYTEAFF	TGTGCCAGCAGGGAGACAGGTCCAAGGTACACTGAAGCTTTCTTT
.	TRBV27	TRBJ2-7	.	CASSGLSSYEQYF	TGTGCCAGCAGCGGCCTTAGCTCCTACGAGCAGTACTTC
.	TRBV19	TRBJ1-1	.	CASSRIDGPTEAFF	TGTGCCAGTAGCCGTATTGACGGACCGACTGAAGCTTTCTTT
many	TRBV11-3	TRBJ2-2	TRBD1	CASSPRGQGARAGELFF	TGTGCCAGCAGCCCCCGGGGACAGGGGGCAAGAGCCGGGGAGCTGTTTTTT
many	TRBV29-1	TRBJ1-2	.	CSVAQGMGFGYTF	TGCAGCGTTGCCCAAGGGATGGGATTTGGCTACACCTTC
few	TRBV3-1	TRBJ2-4	.	CASSHSFGSQAKNIQYF	TGTGCCAGCAGCCATTCTTTCGGGTCCCAGGCCAAAAACATTCAGTACTTC
many	TRBV29-1	TRBJ2-5	TRBD2	CSAQSGRPETQYF	TGCAGCGCTCAAAGCGGGAGGCCGGAGACCCAGTACTTC
.	TRBV28	TRBJ2-1	TRBD1	CASSSGQYFLQFF	TGTGCCAGCAGTTCGGGACAGTACTTCCTGCAGTTCTTC
many	TRBV28	TRBJ2-1	.	CASSKSWGLNNEQFF	TGTGCCAGCAGTAAGTCGTGGGGACTTAACAATGAGCAGTTCTTC
many	TRBV13	TRBJ2-1	TRBD1	CASSFLPLDRVSHNEQFF	TGTGCCAGCAGCTTCCTTCCCCTTGACAGGGTATCACACAATGAGCAGTTCTTC
.	TRBV11-3	TRBJ2-7	.	CASSLRGASYEQYF	TGTGCCAGCAGCTTACGGGGGGCGAGCTACGAGCAGTACTTC
.	TRBV6-1	TRBJ2-5	TRBD2	CASSDGLAVLTRETQYF	TGTGCCAGCAGCGACGGACTAGCGGTACTCACGCGGGAGACCCAGTACTTC
many	TRBV2	TRBJ1-2	TRBD1	CASSELGQGGGYTF	TGTGCCAGCAGTGAGTTGGGACAGGGTGGCGGCTACACCTTC
.	TRBV10-3	TRBJ1-5	.	CAISPGAGSNQPQHF	TGTGCCATCAGCCCTGGGGCGGGATCCAATCAGCCCCAGCATTTT
.	TRBV20-1	TRBJ2-5	TRBD2	CSARPGGGRGETQYF	TGCAGTGCTAGACCCGGCGGGGGGCGGGGAGAGACCCAGTACTTC
.	TRBV9	TRBJ1-3	.	CASSPLRGPGNTIYF	TGTGCCAGCAGCCCCCTTCGGGGGCCTGGAAACACCATATATTTT
many	TRBV2	TRBJ1-5	.	CASSEVRSQPQHF	TGTGCCAGCAGTGAAGTCAGGAGTCAGCCCCAGCATTTT
.	TRBV9	TRBJ2-1	TRBD1	CASSSRQGGTYNEQFF	TGTGCCAGCAGCTCCCGACAGGGGGGAACCTACAATGAGCAGTTCTTC
few	TRBV27	TRBJ2-2	TRBD2	CASRRKGTGRGLAGVNTGELFF	TGTGCCAGCAGACGTAAGGGGACGGGACGGGGACTAGCGGGCGTAAACACCGGGGAGCTGTTTTTT
.	TRBV28	TRBJ2-3	.	CASTQQGLGTDTQYF	TGTGCCAGCACCCAACAGGGTCTAGGCACAGATACGCAGTATTTT
many	TRBV18	TRBJ2-5	TRBD1	CASSPTTGGETQYF	TGTGCCAGCTCACCGACGACAGGGGGCGAGACCCAGTACTTC
.	TRBV7-6	TRBJ1-1	.	CASSPFGGMNTEAFF	TGTGCCAGCAGCCCCTTTGGAGGGATGAACACTGAAGCTTTCTTT
many	TRBV6-1	TRBJ2-5	.	CASSQIQGRGETQYF	TGTGCCAGCAGCCAGATACAGGGTCGCGGGGAGACCCAGTACTTC
few	TRBV29-1	TRBJ2-4	.	CSVAEAGLPGYF	TGCAGCGTTGCCGAAGCAGGACTCCCGGGGTACTTC
.	TRBV7-9	TRBJ1-5	.	CASSPQGINQPQHF	TGTGCCAGCAGCCCACAAGGGATTAATCAGCCCCAGCATTTT
.	TRBV7-9	TRBJ2-1	.	CASSIQGHEQFF	TGTGCCAGCAGCATACAGGGACATGAGCAGTTCTTC
.	TRBV7-9	TRBJ2-1	TRBD2	CASSSDGLSGRRSYNEQFF	TGTGCCAGCAGCTCGGACGGGTTGAGCGGGAGAAGGTCCTACAATGAGCAGTTCTTC
.	TRBV27	TRBJ1-2	.	CASSLSLSYGYTF	TGTGCCAGCAGTTTATCCCTTTCCTATGGCTACACCTTC
.	TRBV28	TRBJ2-3	.	CASIPQGASTQYF	TGTGCCAGCATCCCACAAGGGGCCTCTACGCAGTATTTT
many	TRBV11-2	TRBJ2-6	.	CASSSYRRVGLSGANVLTF	TGTGCCAGCAGCTCCTATCGGAGGGTGGGACTCTCTGGGGCCAACGTCCTGACTTTC
.	TRBV6-2/TRBV6-3	TRBJ2-2	.	CASRAGAGRDTGELFF	TGTGCCAGCAGGGCCGGGGCCGGACGGGACACCGGGGAGCTGTTTTTT
few	TRBV4-1	TRBJ1-6	.	CASSQNPNGRISSYNSPLHF	TGCGCCAGCAGCCAAAACCCCAACGGACGGATAAGCTCCTATAATTCACCCCTCCACTTT
.	TRBV19	TRBJ1-4	.	CTSSRGVEKLFF	TGTACCAGTTCCAGGGGTGTCGAAAAACTGTTTTTT
few	TRBV6-1	TRBJ1-5	.	CASSTPGGSGNQPQHF	TGTGCCAGCAGCACCCCCGGGGGTTCGGGCAATCAGCCCCAGCATTTT
many	TRBV12-3/TRBV12-4	TRBJ2-7	.	CASSLDLPLYEQYF	TGTGCCAGCAGCTTGGACCTCCCCCTCTACGAGCAGTACTTC
.	TRBV5-6	TRBJ1-2	TRBD1	CASSRGQGTGYTF	TGTGCCAGCAGCCGAGGACAGGGAACGGGCTACACCTTC
few	TRBV4-1	TRBJ2-3	.	CASSQEKGPTSTDTQYF	TGCGCCAGCAGCCAAGAGAAGGGGCCCACTAGCACAGATACGCAGTATTTT
many	TRBV27	TRBJ1-2	.	CASSQSNLKGTNYGYTF	TGTGCCAGCAGTCAATCTAATCTTAAGGGGACCAACTATGGCTACACCTTC
.	TRBV9	TRBJ1-1	.	CASSPSGRVAEAFF	TGTGCCAGCAGCCCTAGTGGGAGGGTCGCTGAAGCTTTCTTT
many	TRBV20-1	TRBJ2-7	.	CSARDQQGSREQYF	TGCAGTGCTAGAGATCAACAGGGTTCTCGGGAGCAGTACTTC
.	TRBV30	TRBJ2-7	TRBD2	CAWRTLAGFSYEQYF	TGTGCCTGGAGGACCCTAGCGGGGTTCTCCTACGAGCAGTACTTC
.	TRBV7-8	TRBJ2-1	.	CASSFIGTAYNEQFF	TGTGCCAGCAGCTTTATTGGGACTGCCTACAATGAGCAGTTCTTC
.	TRBV6-1	TRBJ2-3	TRBD2	CASRGLAGKTDTQYF	TGTGCCAGCAGGGGACTAGCGGGCAAAACAGATACGCAGTATTTT
many	TRBV7-8	TRBJ2-5	TRBD1	CASSQRDRGETQYF	TGTGCCAGCAGCCAAAGGGACAGGGGAGAGACCCAGTACTTC
.	TRBV6-5	TRBJ2-3	.	CASSYGLKAASTDTQYF	TGTGCCAGCAGTTACGGCCTTAAGGCAGCTAGCACAGATACGCAGTATTTT
many	TRBV12-3/TRBV12-4	TRBJ1-1	.	CASRKGGSTEAFF	TGTGCCAGCAGAAAAGGGGGGAGCACTGAAGCTTTCTTT